The present T cell receptor (beta chain) was sequenced within a study of PD-L1 blockade in urothelial cancer. Study at large: The study recovered a median of about 140,000 T cells per blood sample. Study-wide results and caveats: By 3 weeks, tumor-associated blood clones had expanded more in durable-benefit patients.

Germline V gene sequence: CDR1 SGHDT, CDR2 YYEEEE. The CDR3 spans 17 residues. V lost 0 bases to trimming and J lost 2 bases; unmatched junction nucleotides: 7. TCRdb's copy holds only in-frame clones and misses some; the assay was immunoSEQ multiplex PCR. The sample contains roughly 20,000 clones, nearly 90% of which appear only once. As concerns this clone: Its target is unknown.

The TCR sequence derives from a woman aged 60-70 years with urothelial cancer. The genes are TRBV5-6 and TRBJ1-3; TRBD1 aligns across 8 bases. This specimen was PBMCs, taken around atezolizumab (anti-PD-L1) treatment. The CDR3 reads CASSLDSTGGTGNTIYF. In DNA, the CDR3 is TGTGCCAGCAGCTTGGATTCAACAGGGGGAACTGGAAACACCATATATTTT.